A selection of T cell receptor beta chains follows, all from one sample in a study of shared clonotypes between healthy human individuals. Produced via immunoSEQ multiplex PCR; TCRdb's table is partial and in-frame only. The sample contains approximately 1,500,000 clones, around 98% of which appear only once. The sequencing sample was made of naive CD4+ T cells sorted from blood. Source of these receptors: a man aged 25-45 years in good health. CDR3s include the opening cysteine and the closing phenylalanine or tryptophan. A D gene is named only where the DNA matches it firmly. The size of a clone is reported for some rows only, either as once, few or many, or as a class for expanded clones.

j_gene,len,d_gene,v_gene,abundance,CDR3nt,CDR3aa
TRBJ2-7,12,TRBD1,TRBV6-1,.,TGTGCCAGTGACAGGGGGTCCTACGAGCAGTACTTC,CASDRGSYEQYF
TRBJ2-7,13,.,TRBV6-6,.,TGTGCCAGCAGTTATCGGCAAAACTACGAGCAGTACTTC,CASSYRQNYEQYF
TRBJ1-1,13,.,TRBV29-1,.,TGCAGCTCACAAGAAGGGGGGGCCACTGAAGCTTTCTTT,CSSQEGGATEAFF
TRBJ2-7,14,TRBD2,TRBV4-3,.,TGCGCCAGCAGCCAATATACTAGCGGCTACGAGCAGTACTTC,CASSQYTSGYEQYF
TRBJ2-5,14,.,TRBV5-4,once,TGTGCCAGCAGGTCCGGCGGTCAGCAATTGACCCAGTACTTC,CASRSGGQQLTQYF
TRBJ2-3,14,.,TRBV28,.,TGTGCCAGCAATTTGTGGGATTCGGCAGATACGCAGTATTTT,CASNLWDSADTQYF
TRBJ2-5,15,.,TRBV5-4,.,TGTGCCAGCAGCTTGGCCCCAGCGGACCAAGAGACCCAGTACTTC,CASSLAPADQETQYF
TRBJ2-7,16,.,TRBV4-3,.,TGCGCCAGCAGCCAATCCCCTACCTATGGGCCTACGACGCAGTACTTC,CASSQSPTYGPTTQYF
TRBJ2-3,16,.,TRBV5-6,.,TGTGCCAGCAGCTGGTCCCTCGGGGCAAGCACAGATACGCAGTATTTT,CASSWSLGASTDTQYF
TRBJ2-2,14,TRBD2,TRBV5-4,once,TGTGCCAGCAGCCCGGGGGGGTACACCGGGGAGCTGTTTTTT,CASSPGGYTGELFF
TRBJ2-1,16,TRBD2,TRBV7-6,.,TGTGCCAGCAGCTTTATTAGCGGGAGGGCCTACAATGAGCAGTTCTTC,CASSFISGRAYNEQFF
TRBJ2-7,13,.,TRBV5-6,.,TGTGCCAGCAGCTCCGGACGGAACTACGAGCAGTACTTC,CASSSGRNYEQYF
TRBJ2-7,17,TRBD2,TRBV18,once,TGTGCCAGCTCAGCCCGACAGGGTTCTAGCGGGAGCTCCGAGCAGTACTTC,CASSARQGSSGSSEQYF
TRBJ2-7,16,TRBD1,TRBV4-2,.,TGTGCCAGCAGCCCCCGACAGGGCACAACCTACTACGAGCAGTACTTC,CASSPRQGTTYYEQYF
TRBJ1-4,13,.,TRBV7-9,.,TGTGCCAGCAGCTTAGAACCTAATGAAAAACTGTTTTTT,CASSLEPNEKLFF
TRBJ2-3,18,TRBD2,TRBV28,.,TGTGCCAGCAGTATTCGACTAGCGGGGCACACTAGCACAGATACGCAGTATTTT,CASSIRLAGHTSTDTQYF
TRBJ2-7,14,.,TRBV25-1,once,TGTGCCAGCAGTGAATCAGGCAGGTCCTACGAGCAGTACTTC,CASSESGRSYEQYF
TRBJ2-1,14,.,TRBV28,.,TGTGCCAGCAGTTTAACGCTAGCCGGCAATGAGCAGTTCTTC,CASSLTLAGNEQFF
TRBJ2-3,15,.,TRBV4-3,.,TGCGCCAGCAGCCAAGAACGGGGGCGCACAGATACGCAGTATTTT,CASSQERGRTDTQYF
TRBJ2-1,13,TRBD1,TRBV28,.,TGTGCCAGTCTAAAACAGGGGTACAATGAGCAGTTCTTC,CASLKQGYNEQFF
TRBJ2-2,16,.,TRBV7-9,.,TGTGCCAGCAGCTTATATTTTGGGGACACCCCCGGGGAGCTGTTTTTT,CASSLYFGDTPGELFF
TRBJ2-1,14,TRBD2,TRBV2,.,TGTGCCAGCGTTCCGGGACTACTTATCAATGAGCAGTTCTTC,CASVPGLLINEQFF
TRBJ1-5,12,.,TRBV29-1,.,TGCAGCGTTGGTGGCGGAGGTCAGCCCCAGCATTTT,CSVGGGGQPQHF
TRBJ2-5,14,.,TRBV5-1,once,TGCGCCTGTACCGGGACATCGTACCAAGAGACCCAGTACTTC,CACTGTSYQETQYF
TRBJ2-7,13,.,TRBV19,.,TGTGCCAGTAGTAGAGGGGGATCCTACGAGCAGTACTTC,CASSRGGSYEQYF
TRBJ1-1,14,.,TRBV11-2,.,TGTGCCAGCAGCTACTTTTCACCCTCGACTGAAGCTTTCTTT,CASSYFSPSTEAFF
TRBJ1-5,18,TRBD1,TRBV7-6,.,TGTGCCAGCAGCTCTCTAAAGGGCCAGGGGGATAGCAATCAGCCCCAGCATTTT,CASSSLKGQGDSNQPQHF
TRBJ2-5,11,.,TRBV27,once,TGTGCCAGCAGTCTTGGGGAGACCCAGTACTTC,CASSLGETQYF
TRBJ2-3,17,.,TRBV5-1,.,TGCGCCAGCAGCTTGTCATCAGGGGAAACTAGCACAGATACGCAGTATTTT,CASSLSSGETSTDTQYF
TRBJ2-5,15,.,TRBV4-2,.,TGTGCCAGCAGCCAAGTGACGGGATTATCAGAGACCCAGTACTTC,CASSQVTGLSETQYF
TRBJ2-7,14,TRBD1,TRBV9,.,TGTGCCAGCAGCTCCCGGGACAGCTCCTACGAGCAGTACTTC,CASSSRDSSYEQYF
TRBJ2-7,16,TRBD1,TRBV5-1,.,TGCGCCAGCAGCTCAACCGGACAGGGGTTACGCTACGAGCAGTACTTC,CASSSTGQGLRYEQYF
TRBJ1-5,14,.,TRBV6-5,.,TGTGCCAGCAGTTACCGTCAAGGGGTTCAGCCCCAGCATTTT,CASSYRQGVQPQHF
TRBJ2-1,16,TRBD1,TRBV6-5,.,TGTGCCAGCAGTTACAAGAGTCCGGACAGGGTAAATGAGCAGTTCTTC,CASSYKSPDRVNEQFF
TRBJ2-3,13,.,TRBV27,once,TGTGCCAGCAGCCTACAGATCACAGATACGCAGTATTTT,CASSLQITDTQYF
TRBJ1-3,14,.,TRBV5-1,.,TGCGCCAGCAGCCGGACAGCCTCTGGAAACACCATATATTTT,CASSRTASGNTIYF
TRBJ1-5,15,TRBD1,TRBV2,.,TGTGCCAGCAGTGAATCGGGACAGGTAGGGCAGCCCCAGCATTTT,CASSESGQVGQPQHF
TRBJ2-7,14,TRBD1,TRBV18,.,TGTGCCAGCTCAGTAGACAGGGCTGACTTGGAGCAGTACTTC,CASSVDRADLEQYF
TRBJ1-2,14,.,TRBV7-2,.,TGTGCCAGCAGATACACCGGGACCCACTATGGCTACACCTTC,CASRYTGTHYGYTF
TRBJ2-2,16,TRBD2,TRBV18,.,TGTGCCAGCTCACCGTCTAGCGGGTTGAACACCGGGGAGCTGTTTTTT,CASSPSSGLNTGELFF
TRBJ1-5,11,.,TRBV6-1,.,TGTGCCAGCAGTGGGAATCAGCCCCAGCATTTT,CASSGNQPQHF
TRBJ1-2,15,.,TRBV28,.,TGTGCCAGCAGTTTAAGAACAGCAGCTAACTATGGCTACACCTTC,CASSLRTAANYGYTF
TRBJ1-1,16,.,TRBV14,.,TGTGCCAGCAGCCAAGATAAAGGGGCATGGGACACTGAAGCTTTCTTT,CASSQDKGAWDTEAFF
TRBJ2-3,16,TRBD2,TRBV5-6,.,TGTGCCAGCAGCTTGCGGCCTAGCGGGAGAACAGATACGCAGTATTTT,CASSLRPSGRTDTQYF
TRBJ2-1,14,TRBD1,TRBV28,.,TGTGCCAGCAGCATTGCCGGGACAGGGAGTGAGCAGTTCTTC,CASSIAGTGSEQFF
TRBJ2-1,14,TRBD1,TRBV5-4,.,TGTGCCAGCAGCTCGGGACAGTCCTACAATGAGCAGTTCTTC,CASSSGQSYNEQFF
TRBJ2-1,13,TRBD1,TRBV5-1,.,TGCGCCAGCAGCTTGGAGTTAGGGACAGGGTTCGTCTTC,CASSLELGTGFVF
TRBJ2-5,15,TRBD1,TRBV14,.,TGTGCCAGCAGCTCACAGGACAGGTTGAAAGAGACCCAGTACTTC,CASSSQDRLKETQYF
TRBJ1-1,16,.,TRBV16,.,TGTGCCAGCAGCCAATTGGTGTTGGGACGGGGGATAGAAGCTTTCTTT,CASSQLVLGRGIEAFF
TRBJ2-3,14,.,TRBV30,.,TGTGCCTGGAGTATCTGGACCCGCACAGATACGCAGTATTTT,CAWSIWTRTDTQYF
TRBJ2-3,17,TRBD2,TRBV4-1,once,TGCGCCAGCAGCCAAGTCAGGGCTAGCGGGAGTGTAGATACGCAGTATTTT,CASSQVRASGSVDTQYF
TRBJ2-7,13,.,TRBV9,.,TGTGCCAGCAGCCCCCGGGGCCGTCACGAGCAGTACTTC,CASSPRGRHEQYF
TRBJ2-6,19,TRBD1,TRBV9,.,TGTGCCAGCAGCGTAGGTTTGTGGGGACAGGGGAGTGGGGCCAACGTCCTGACTTTC,CASSVGLWGQGSGANVLTF
TRBJ2-7,14,TRBD2,TRBV9,.,TGTGCCAGCAGCGTGGGCGGGAGTGCCTACGAGCAGTACTTC,CASSVGGSAYEQYF
TRBJ1-2,13,.,TRBV5-8,.,TGTGCCAGCAGCTTGCAGGGAGCGGCTGGCTACACCTTC,CASSLQGAAGYTF